What follows describes a single T cell receptor (beta chain). Method: immunoSEQ multiplex PCR; TCRdb's copy keeps in-frame clones and lacks some. The sample yields 130,000 or so clones, approximately 79% seen once. This entry is derived from a study of blood T cell repertoires in COVID-19. The germline gives CDR1 MNHEY, CDR2 SVGAGI. The CDR3 loop spans 14 amino acids. V was cut by 7 bases and J by 5 bases, with 17 bases left in between. The genes are TRBV6-5 and TRBJ2-5; D uncertain. Material: PBMCs or T cells enriched from blood (not recorded which). The sequence was collected from a man in his forties with acute COVID-19. CDR3 residues: CASTPMSLLETQYF. In DNA form, the CDR3 reads TGTGCCAGCACACCCATGTCTCTACTGGAGACCCAGTACTTC.